This T cell receptor beta chain originates from a study of blood T cell repertoires in COVID-19. The overall study: PBMCs, B-cell-depleted T cells, or T cells were the source of the cDNA or gDNA that made up the material.

What the recovered Cohort 3 donors had was two negative PCRs, clearance, or symptom resolution. CDR3 length: 11 residues. V gave up 3 bases and J gave up 4 bases, with 2 bases separating them. The V gene's germline CDR1 is MDHEN and CDR2 SYDVKM. Per the authors' pipeline: Estimation of nucleated cell counts was performed using reference gene primer amplification. The method was immunoSEQ multiplex PCR; TCRdb's version includes in-frame clones alone and lacks a portion of them. Clone size and V and J calls were adopted from that table, with D and trimming inferred from the DNA. The sample yields hundreds of thousands of clones, over 80% seen once.

The receptor's source is a woman younger than 35 who had recovered from COVID-19. The sequenced material came from PBMCs or T cells enriched from blood (not recorded which). The chain is built from TRBV28 and TRBJ2-3; no firm D call. The CDR3 region is CASSFSDTQYF. In nucleotides, the CDR3 is TGTGCCAGCAGTTTCTCAGATACGCAGTATTTT. Combining the CDR3 with reference TRBV28 and TRBJ2-3 gives the whole variable domain DVKVTQSSRYLVKRTGEKVFLECVQDMDHENMFWYRQDPGLGLRLIYFSYDVKMKEKGDIPEGYSVSREKKERFSLILESASTNQTSMYLCASSFSDTQYFGPGTRLTVL.